The clone carrying this T cell receptor beta chain was picked up a small number of times. Possible read error: a much larger clone is one base away. No patient had received any treatment before thyroid surgery. The data derive from a study of metastatic and nonmetastatic thyroid tumors. TCRdb reprocessed the PCR reads using MiXCR. The sample records about 60,000 clones, 15% to 20% being singletons. The CDR3 extends over 18 amino acids. V gave up 4 bases and J gave up 7 bases; unmatched junction bases: 18. From germline, CDR1 is MGHRA and CDR2 YSYEKL. V is TRBV4-1 and J is TRBJ2-5; 10 bases match TRBD2. The TCR was taken from a male donor with papillary thyroid cancer or a benign thyroid nodule (not recorded which). Some clones in this sample may be carry-over from other donors' samples. The specimen sequenced was blood. DNA of the CDR3: TGCGCCAGCAGCCCTATAGCGGGGGGCGTTCCTTTGGAACTGACCCAGTACTTC. This codes for CASSPIAGGVPLELTQYF.